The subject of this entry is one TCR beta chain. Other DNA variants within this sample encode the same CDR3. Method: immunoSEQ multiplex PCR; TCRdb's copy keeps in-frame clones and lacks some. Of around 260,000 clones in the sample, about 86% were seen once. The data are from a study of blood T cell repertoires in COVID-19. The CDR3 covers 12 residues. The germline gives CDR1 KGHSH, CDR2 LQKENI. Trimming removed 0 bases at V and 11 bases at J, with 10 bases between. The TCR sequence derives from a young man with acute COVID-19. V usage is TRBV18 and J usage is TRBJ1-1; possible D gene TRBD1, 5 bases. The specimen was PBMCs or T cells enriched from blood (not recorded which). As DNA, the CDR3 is TGTGCCAGCTCACCACCCCAGGGTGGGGCTTTCTTT. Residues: CASSPPQGGAFF.